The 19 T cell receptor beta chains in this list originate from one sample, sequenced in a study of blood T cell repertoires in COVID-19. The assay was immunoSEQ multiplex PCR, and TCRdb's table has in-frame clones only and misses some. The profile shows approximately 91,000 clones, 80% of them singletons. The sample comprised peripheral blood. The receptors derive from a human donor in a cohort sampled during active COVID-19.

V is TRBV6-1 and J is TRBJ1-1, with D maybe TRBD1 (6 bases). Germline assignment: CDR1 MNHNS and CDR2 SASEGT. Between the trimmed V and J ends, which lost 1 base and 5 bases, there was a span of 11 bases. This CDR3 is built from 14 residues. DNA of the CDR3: TGTGCCAGCAGTGAAGTTTCAGGGGCTACTGAAGCTTTCTTT. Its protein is CASSEVSGATEAFF.

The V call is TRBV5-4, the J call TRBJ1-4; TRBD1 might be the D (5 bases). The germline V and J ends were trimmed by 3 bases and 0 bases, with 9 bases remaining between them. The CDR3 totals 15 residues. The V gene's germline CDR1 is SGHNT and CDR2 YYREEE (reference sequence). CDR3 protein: CASSSPGSTNEKLFF. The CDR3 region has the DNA TGTGCCAGCAGCTCCCCAGGGTCAACTAATGAAAAACTGTTTTTT.

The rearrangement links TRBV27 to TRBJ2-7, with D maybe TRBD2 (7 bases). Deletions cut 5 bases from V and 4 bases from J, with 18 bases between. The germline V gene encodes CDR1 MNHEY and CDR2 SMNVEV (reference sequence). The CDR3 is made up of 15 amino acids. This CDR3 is CASSLRWGGGYEQYF. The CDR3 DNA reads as TGTGCCAGCAGTCTCCGATGGGGAGGGGGGTACGAGCAGTACTTC.

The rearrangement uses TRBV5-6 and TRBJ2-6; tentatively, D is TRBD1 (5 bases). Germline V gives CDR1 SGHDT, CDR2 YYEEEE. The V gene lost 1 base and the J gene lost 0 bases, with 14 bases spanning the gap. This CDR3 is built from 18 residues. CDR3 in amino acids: CASSLWVGANSGANVLTF. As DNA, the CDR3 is TGTGCCAGCAGCTTGTGGGTAGGGGCTAACTCTGGGGCCAACGTCCTGACTTTC. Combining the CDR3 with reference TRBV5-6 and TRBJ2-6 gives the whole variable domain DAGVTQSPTHLIKTRGQQVTLRCSPKSGHDTVSWYQQALGQGPQFIFQYYEEEERQRGNFPDRFSGHQFPNYSSELNVNALLLGDSALYLCASSLWVGANSGANVLTFGAGSRLTVL.

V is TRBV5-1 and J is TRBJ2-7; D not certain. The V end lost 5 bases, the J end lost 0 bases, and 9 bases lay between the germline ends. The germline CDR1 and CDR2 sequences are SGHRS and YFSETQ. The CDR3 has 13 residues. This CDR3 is CASRARSSYEQYF. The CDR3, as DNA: TGCGCCAGCAGAGCCAGGTCCTCCTACGAGCAGTACTTC. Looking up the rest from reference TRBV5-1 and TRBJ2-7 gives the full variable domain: KAGVTQTPRYLIKTRGQQVTLSCSPISGHRSVSWYQQTPGQGLQFLFEYFSETQRNKGNFPGRFSGRQFSNSRSEMNVSTLELGDSALYLCASRARSSYEQYFGPGTRLTVT.

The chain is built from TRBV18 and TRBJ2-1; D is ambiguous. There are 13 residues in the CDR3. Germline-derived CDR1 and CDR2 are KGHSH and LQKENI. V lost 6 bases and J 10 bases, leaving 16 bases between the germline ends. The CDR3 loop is CASSPTLESEQFF. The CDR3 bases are TGTGCCAGCTCCCCTACCCTAGAGTCCGAGCAGTTCTTC.

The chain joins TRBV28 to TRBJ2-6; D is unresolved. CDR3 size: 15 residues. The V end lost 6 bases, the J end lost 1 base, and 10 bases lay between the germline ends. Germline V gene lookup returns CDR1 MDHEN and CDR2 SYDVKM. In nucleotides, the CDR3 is TGTGCCAGCAGCGTCCCTCTATCTGGGGCCAACGTCCTGACTTTC. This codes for CASSVPLSGANVLTF.

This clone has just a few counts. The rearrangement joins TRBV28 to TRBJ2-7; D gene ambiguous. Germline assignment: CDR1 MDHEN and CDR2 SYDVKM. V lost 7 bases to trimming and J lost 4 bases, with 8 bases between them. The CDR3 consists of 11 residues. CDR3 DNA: TGTGCCAGCACCGAGAGGTACGAGCAGTACTTC. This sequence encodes CASTERYEQYF.

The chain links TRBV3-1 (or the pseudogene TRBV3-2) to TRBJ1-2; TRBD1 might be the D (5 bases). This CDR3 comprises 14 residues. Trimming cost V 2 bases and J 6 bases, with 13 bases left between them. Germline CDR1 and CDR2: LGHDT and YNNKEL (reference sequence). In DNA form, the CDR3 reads TGTGCCAGCAGCCAAAGGGAGGGGAGGGATGGCTACACCTTC. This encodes CASSQREGRDGYTF.

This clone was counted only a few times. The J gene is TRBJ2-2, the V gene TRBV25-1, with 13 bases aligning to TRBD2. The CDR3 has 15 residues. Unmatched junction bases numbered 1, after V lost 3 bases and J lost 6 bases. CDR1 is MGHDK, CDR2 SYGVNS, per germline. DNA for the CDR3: TGTGCCAGCAGTGACACTAGCGGGAGGGCCGGGGAGCTGTTTTTT. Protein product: CASSDTSGRAGELFF. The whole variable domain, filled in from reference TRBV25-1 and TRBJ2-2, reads EADIYQTPRYLVIGTGKKITLECSQTMGHDKMYWYQQDPGMELHLIHYSYGVNSTEKGDLSSESTVSRIRTEHFPLTLESARPSHTSQYLCASSDTSGRAGELFFGEGSRLTVL.

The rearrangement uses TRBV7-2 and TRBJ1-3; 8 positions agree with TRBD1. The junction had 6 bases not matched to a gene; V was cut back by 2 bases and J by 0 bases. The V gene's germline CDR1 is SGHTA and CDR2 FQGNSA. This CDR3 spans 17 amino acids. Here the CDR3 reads CASSLSGGPNSGNTIYF. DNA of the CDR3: TGTGCCAGCAGCTTATCAGGGGGCCCCAACTCTGGAAACACCATATATTTT.

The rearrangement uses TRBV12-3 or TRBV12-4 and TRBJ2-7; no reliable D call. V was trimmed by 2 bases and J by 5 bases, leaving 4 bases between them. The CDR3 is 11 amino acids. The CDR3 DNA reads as TGTGCCAGCAGTTTACGGGACGAGCAGTACTTC. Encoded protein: CASSLRDEQYF.

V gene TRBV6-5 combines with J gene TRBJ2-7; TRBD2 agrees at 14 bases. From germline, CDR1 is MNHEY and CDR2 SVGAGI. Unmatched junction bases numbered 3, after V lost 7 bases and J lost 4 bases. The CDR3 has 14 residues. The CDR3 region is CASTGTSGSYEQYF. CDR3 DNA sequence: TGTGCCAGCACCGGGACTAGCGGGAGTTACGAGCAGTACTTC.

CDR3 in DNA: TGTGCCAGCAGAGGACGACAGTCTAATGAAAAACTGTTTTTT. The encoded protein is CASRGRQSNEKLFF. The rearrangement uses TRBV5-8 and TRBJ1-4; D possibly corresponds to TRBD1 (5 bases). This CDR3 is built from 14 residues. Per the germline V gene, CDR1 is SGHTS and CDR2 is YDEGEE. The germline V and J ends were trimmed by 5 bases and 3 bases, with 11 bases remaining between them.

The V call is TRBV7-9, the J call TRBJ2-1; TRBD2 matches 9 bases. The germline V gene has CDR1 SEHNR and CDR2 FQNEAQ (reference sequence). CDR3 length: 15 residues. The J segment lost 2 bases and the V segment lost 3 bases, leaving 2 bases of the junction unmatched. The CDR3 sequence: CASSLPSGTYNEQFF. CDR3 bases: TGTGCCAGCAGCTTGCCTAGCGGGACCTACAATGAGCAGTTCTTC.

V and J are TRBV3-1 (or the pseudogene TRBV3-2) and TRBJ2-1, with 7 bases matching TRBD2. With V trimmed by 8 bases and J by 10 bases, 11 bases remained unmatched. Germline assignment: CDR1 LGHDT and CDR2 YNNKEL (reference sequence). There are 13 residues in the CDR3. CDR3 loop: CASGSTSVHEQFF. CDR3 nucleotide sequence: TGTGCCAGCGGATCCACTAGCGTCCACGAGCAGTTCTTC.

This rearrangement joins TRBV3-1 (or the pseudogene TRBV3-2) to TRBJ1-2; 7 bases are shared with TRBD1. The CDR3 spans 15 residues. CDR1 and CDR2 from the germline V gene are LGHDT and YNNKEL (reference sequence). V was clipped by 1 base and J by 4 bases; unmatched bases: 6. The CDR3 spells CASSQGAGQSYGYTF. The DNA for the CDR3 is TGTGCCAGCAGCCAAGGCGCGGGACAGTCCTATGGCTACACCTTC.

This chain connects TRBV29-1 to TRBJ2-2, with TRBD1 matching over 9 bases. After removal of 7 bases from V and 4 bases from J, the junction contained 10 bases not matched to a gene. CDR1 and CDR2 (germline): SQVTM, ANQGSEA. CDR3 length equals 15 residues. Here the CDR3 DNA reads TGCAGCGCCGCCGCTTACAGGGGGCCCACCGGGGAGCTGTTTTTT. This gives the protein CSAAAYRGPTGELFF.

The chain's CDR3 is CASSVRDMNTEAFF. CDR3 DNA sequence: TGCGCCAGCAGCGTCAGGGACATGAACACTGAAGCTTTCTTT. This chain uses TRBV5-1 with TRBJ1-1; TRBD1 might be the D (6 bases). The CDR3 spans 14 residues. V was trimmed by 4 bases and J by 0 bases, leaving 10 bases between them. CDR1 SGHRS and CDR2 YFSETQ come from the germline V gene. Supplemented by reference TRBV5-1 and TRBJ1-1, the full variable domain reads KAGVTQTPRYLIKTRGQQVTLSCSPISGHRSVSWYQQTPGQGLQFLFEYFSETQRNKGNFPGRFSGRQFSNSRSEMNVSTLELGDSALYLCASSVRDMNTEAFFGQGTRLTVV.